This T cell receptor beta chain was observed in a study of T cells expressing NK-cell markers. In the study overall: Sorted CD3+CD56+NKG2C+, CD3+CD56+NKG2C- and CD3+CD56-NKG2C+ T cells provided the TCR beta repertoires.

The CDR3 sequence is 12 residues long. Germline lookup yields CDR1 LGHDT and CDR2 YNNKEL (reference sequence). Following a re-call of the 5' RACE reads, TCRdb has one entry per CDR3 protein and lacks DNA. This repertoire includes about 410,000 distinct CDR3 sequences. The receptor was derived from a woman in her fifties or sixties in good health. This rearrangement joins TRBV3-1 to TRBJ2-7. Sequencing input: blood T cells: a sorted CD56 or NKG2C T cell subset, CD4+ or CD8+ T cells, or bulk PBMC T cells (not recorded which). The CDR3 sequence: CASSQDRGEQYF.